The 5 T cell receptor beta chains below all came from one sample that was sequenced in a study of shared clonotypes between healthy human individuals. Produced via immunoSEQ multiplex PCR; TCRdb's table is partial and in-frame only. Of roughly 680,000 clones in the sample, over 60% were seen once. The source material was memory CD4+ T cells sorted from blood. Regarding subset: CD45RA-negative fraction. These receptors all come from a woman in her thirties in good health.

The chain has TRBV10-3 and TRBJ2-3; D is unclear. The CDR3 covers 13 residues. V was trimmed by 4 bases and J by 2 bases, leaving 7 bases between them. The germline V gene has CDR1 ENHRY and CDR2 SYGVKD. CDR3: CAISVQATDTQYF. CDR3 nucleotides: TGTGCCATCAGTGTCCAGGCCACAGATACGCAGTATTTT.

V and J are TRBV5-4 and TRBJ2-7, with a possible D match to TRBD2 (7 bases). The CDR3 covers 15 residues. Looked up from germline, CDR1 is SGHNT and CDR2 is YYREEE (reference sequence). Between the trimmed V and J ends, which lost 0 bases and 6 bases, there was a span of 16 bases. The CDR3 region has the DNA TGTGCCAGCAGCTTGGCCGTGCGGGGGCCCCTCGAGCAGTACTTC. Translated: CASSLAVRGPLEQYF.

The chain links TRBV11-2 to TRBJ2-5; TRBD2 might be the D (5 bases). Matching the DNA end better, TRBJ2-7 makes the J call doubtful. The CDR3 spans 15 residues. Looked up from germline, CDR1 is SGHAT and CDR2 is FQNNGV. CDR3 in DNA: TGTGCCAGCAGCTTAGCTGCCAGCGGCGCCTACGAGCAGTACTTC. Translating it yields CASSLAASGAYEQYF.

Written as DNA, the CDR3 is TGTGCCAGCACCACACAGAACACTGAAGCTTTCTTT. Translating it yields CASTTQNTEAFF. V usage is TRBV6-5 and J usage is TRBJ1-1; no firm D call. This CDR3 has 12 residues. Germline CDR1 MNHEY, CDR2 SVGAGI. V dropped 7 bases and J dropped 1 base, with 7 bases sitting between them.

V usage is TRBV28 and J usage is TRBJ2-7; tentative D call: TRBD2 (6 bases). CDR3 length equals 12 residues. V gave up 5 bases and J gave up 6 bases, with 11 bases separating them. From germline, CDR1 is MDHEN and CDR2 SYDVKM. The CDR3 protein is CASSEGLPEQYF. The CDR3 coding sequence is TGTGCCAGCAGTGAGGGACTTCCCGAGCAGTACTTC.